Below are 9 T cell receptor beta chains sequenced from a single sample in a study of T cell responses to AZD1222 COVID-19 vaccine. Assay: immunoSEQ multiplex PCR; the TCRdb copy retains only in-frame clones and omits some. The sample yields 120,000 or so clones, 88% seen once. Specimen: peripheral blood, collected on day 0 of AZD1222 vaccination. Receptor source: an adult in good health.

The chain is built from TRBV6-5 and TRBJ1-1, with a tentative D call TRBD1 (5 bases). The CDR3 is made up of 14 amino acids. CDR1 is MNHEY, CDR2 SVGAGI, per germline. V shed 8 bases and J shed 2 bases, with 15 bases lying between them. For the CDR3, the DNA is TGTGCCAGCGACTCGGGGACTGTTAACACTGAAGCTTTCTTT. Its translation is CASDSGTVNTEAFF.

The V and J genes are TRBV29-1 and TRBJ2-5, with D hard to call. Germline V gene lookup returns CDR1 SQVTM and CDR2 ANQGSEA. The CDR3 consists of 10 residues. Trimming stripped 2 bases from V and 6 bases from J, with 4 bases between. The CDR3 here is CSVESQTQYF. The CDR3 coding sequence is TGCAGCGTTGAATCCCAGACCCAGTACTTC.

The rearrangement joins TRBV2 to TRBJ1-6, with no clear D. The CDR3 is 15 amino acids. CDR1 is SNHLY, CDR2 FYNNEI, per germline. Trimming pared 7 bases from V and 7 bases from J, leaving 17 bases between. CDR3 residues: CASKSRLSWNSPLHF. As DNA, the CDR3 is TGTGCCAGCAAAAGCCGACTCTCGTGGAATTCACCCCTCCACTTT.

The CDR3 spells CASSATDISYEQYF. The CDR3 region has the DNA TGTGCCAGCAGCGCGACAGACATTTCCTACGAGCAGTACTTC. The chain has TRBV9 and TRBJ2-7; D may be TRBD1 (5 bases). The CDR3 runs to 14 residues. The V end was cut by 3 bases, the J end by 1 base, with 11 bases between. Germline loops: CDR1 SGDLS, CDR2 YYNGEE.

The chain has TRBV7-9 and TRBJ2-7; TRBD2 matches at 13 bases. The J segment lost 3 bases and the V segment lost 4 bases, leaving 3 bases of the junction unmatched. CDR1 and CDR2 from the germline V gene are SEHNR and FQNEAQ (reference sequence). The CDR3 is 15 amino acids. This CDR3 is CASSSGLAGIYEQYF. The CDR3 nucleotides read TGTGCCAGCAGCTCGGGACTAGCGGGGATCTACGAGCAGTACTTC.

The genes are TRBV11-2 and TRBJ2-7; D ambiguous. Looked up from germline, CDR1 is SGHAT and CDR2 is FQNNGV. The CDR3 consists of 15 residues. V was trimmed by 0 bases and J by 2 bases, leaving 11 bases between them. The CDR3, as DNA: TGTGCCAGCAGCTTAGAATCCGCAGGAGCCTACGAGCAGTACTTC. This codes for CASSLESAGAYEQYF.

Concerning this clone: The same CDR3 also results from other DNA sequences found in this sample. The chain carries TRBV6-5 and TRBJ2-7, with a possible D match to TRBD1 (6 bases). Deletions cut 6 bases from V and 1 base from J, with 10 bases between. CDR1 and CDR2 from the germline V gene are MNHEY and SVGAGI. This CDR3 is 13 amino acids long. This CDR3 is CASSHRVSYEQYF. The CDR3 nucleotides read TGTGCCAGCAGCCACAGGGTTTCCTACGAGCAGTACTTC.

The chain employs TRBV29-1 and TRBJ2-2, with a weak D call TRBD2 (5 bases). Germline V gene lookup returns CDR1 SQVTM and CDR2 ANQGSEA. V was pared by 5 bases and J by 6 bases, with 16 bases between. The CDR3 loop spans 14 amino acids. The CDR3 coding sequence is TGCAGCGTTTCCAGGTCAGGCGGGCCCGGGGAGCTGTTTTTT. Amino acids: CSVSRSGGPGELFF.

The gene calls are TRBV11-3 and TRBJ2-3, with a tentative D call TRBD2 (7 bases). The CDR3 is 15 residues long. Per the germline V gene, CDR1 is SGHNT and CDR2 is YENEEA. Trimming stripped 6 bases from V and 4 bases from J, with 17 bases between. CDR3 sequence (DNA): TGTGCCAGCAGTAAAGGGGGGGGTCCGGCAGATACGCAGTATTTT. This codes for CASSKGGGPADTQYF.